A selection of T cell receptor beta chains follows, all from one sample in a study of cytomegalovirus exposure and HLA in healthy donors. Clones were read by immunoSEQ multiplex PCR, and TCRdb kept only the in-frame ones, dropping some. The data hold about 130,000 clones, with roughly 80% observed a single time. Sequencing was carried out using PBMCs. The receptors were sampled from a man in his thirties or forties in good health and CMV-seropositive. Both conserved end residues are part of each CDR3. Size values are once, few and many counts, or a class for expanded clones, and some rows have none.

clone size	V gene	CDR3 protein
-	TRBV15	CATSAAGSTDTQYF
-	TRBV7-9	CASSRIDRAEYQPQHF
-	TRBV29-1	CSVAQGGGGELFF
-	TRBV9	CASSAHRGGTEAFF
-	TRBV9	CASSAGTSGWGTDTQYF
few	TRBV2	CASSLTDTQYF
-	TRBV9	CASSGWEVYGYTF
few	TRBV4-3	CASSQQGLEFGSYNEQFF
-	TRBV15	CATSRDLTGGAYTEAFF
once	TRBV5-8	CARARDRNTGELFF
-	TRBV5-1	CASSLAEPTGELFF
-	TRBV6-5	CASSGQGSEKLFF
-	TRBV5-8	CASSLTSGGLSYNEQFF
-	TRBV28	CASSTDIYSGRTDTQYF
-	TRBV6-5	CASSYSFSDEQFF
-	TRBV9	CASSAQTSGRANEQFF
-	TRBV27	CASSLYRGDTANEKLFF
-	TRBV29-1	CSVEDRGKVSKSGELFF
-	TRBV18	CASSPPGAGSYEQYF
-	TRBV30	CAGRGGWNTEAFF
-	TRBV7-8	CASSSHDRGANTEAFF
once	TRBV28	CASSPYYRTGSNGYTF
-	TRBV4-1	CASSQDLRVSYNEQFF
few	TRBV4-3	CASSDSQGYEQYF
-	TRBV7-2	CASSLGGSTGELFF
-	TRBV27	CASSLRLAGGLETQYF
-	TRBV5-1	CASSLGYTSGRGYYEQYF
-	TRBV30	CAWSVGTGGREKLFF
few	TRBV30	CAWSVEGLLAGVYNEQFF
-	TRBV29-1	CSVEDPRLAGAYFWQFF
-	TRBV10-3	CAIPQGGVGTGELFF
-	TRBV7-9	CASSLGQDRGQPQHF
-	TRBV5-5	CASTPKQGTIYEQYF
-	TRBV9	CASSVEVGGEKLFF
-	TRBV28	CASSFEFSAGGLDIQYF
once	TRBV28	CASRPGGTDTEAFF
few	TRBV30	CAWSVRGAYSNQPQHF
-	TRBV30	CAWRTGDQPQHF
few	TRBV11-2	CASSSLELKPPYEQYF
-	TRBV6-6	CASSSRPRGQPQHF
few	TRBV19	CASSSPGQGLRNTEAFF
-	TRBV13	CASSGGTGQFYGYTF
-	TRBV29-1	CSVGDMNTEAFF
-	TRBV28	CASKGLGKADEQFF
-	TRBV5-4	CASSGLGAATYEQYF
-	TRBV2	CASSPTAGELFF
-	TRBV9	CASSVGAGGNREQYF
-	TRBV2	CASSDGGEAETQYF
once	TRBV5-4	CASSLRTGGMDTQYF
-	TRBV28	CASKGTGLSNSSYEQYF
-	TRBV23-1	CASSHPPRSPGLAGVYEQYF
-	TRBV7-2	CASSPMGQMNTEAFF
-	TRBV4-2	CASSQEGLGPYEQYF
-	TRBV25-1	CASSEFRWGAGDKDTQYF
-	TRBV29-1	CSVEEAGDTQYF
-	TRBV29-1	CSAIPGTDNEKLFF